This entry is about one TCR beta chain. This clone was seen only once. There is no known antigen for this receptor. No qualities accompany the bases; no much larger clone lies one base away. The meaning of the sample's time point label: blood 4 weeks post-SBRT, at nephrectomy. The intended sense of this specimen's treatment or condition label: 15 Gy SBRT to primary tumor, nephrectomy 4 weeks later. The samples were drawn from a clinical trial, where primary renal cell carcinomas were treated with 15 Gy of stereotactic body radiation therapy and then removed by nephrectomy 4 weeks afterward. To track tumor-enriched clonotypes, serial peripheral blood was sampled from radiation-treated patients at baseline and at 2 weeks and 4 weeks after SBRT. Renal cell carcinoma with clear cell pathology was present in all patients. The QIAamp DNA Blood Mini Kit (Qiagen) was used to prepare genomic DNA for TCR sequencing. The analyses included only samples that passed all quality control checks.

Clipping removes 4 bases from V and 3 bases from J, with 11 as the unmatched junction base count. The CDR3 spans 16 residues, from the cysteine through the phenylalanine. Only the CDR3 DNA is retained, 48 bases long and in frame from the first base. The CDR1 and CDR2 encoded by the germline V gene are MNHEY and SVGAGI. The entry originates in a study of radiation and T cells in renal cell carcinoma (dated by TCRdb to the early 2020s). With respect to the entire study: In total, about 50 samples underwent TCR beta sequencing: roughly 25 tumors plus 27 peripheral blood samples. The last blood draw occurred 4 weeks after radiation, at the same time as nephrectomy. In the 53 samples combined, some 4,000,000 unique CDR3 nucleotide sequences were found, encoding roughly 2,500,000 unique CDR3 amino acid sequences.

Broad study findings and their caveats: In blood, the top tumor clonotypes increased from baseline to 2 weeks after radiation and then shrank by 4 weeks, which suggests a temporary expansion of tumor-resident clones. Blood repertoire dynamics were not followed beyond 4 weeks after treatment. Effects of radiation dose or scheduling on the TCR repertoire could not be addressed with the single-armed trial design. Because pretreatment tumor biopsies were not available, the study could not determine whether clonotypes were already present within the tumor at baseline.

TCR beta libraries were generated from genomic DNA with the immunoSEQ kit, following the manufacturer's recommendations. To prepare the libraries, a first multiplex PCR with proprietary primers was run, followed by a second PCR that added unique barcodes, and a bead cleanup was done after each round. Each sample batch included a kit-provided positive control reaction and a negative control reaction. The final libraries underwent checking on an Agilent 4200 TapeStation D1000 ScreenTape, volumetric pooling, and quantification by qPCR. Sequencing was performed on an Illumina NextSeq500 using a MidOutput 150-cycle cartridge, with 156 Read1 cycles, 15 Index1 cycles, and the kit custom primers. The pooled library was loaded at about 0.96 pM, and roughly 20% PhiX control was spiked in. Under the source paper's analysis protocol: The vendor-processed data were analyzed in R, and a clonotype was defined as all T cells that share the same CDR3 nucleotide sequence. In the clone abundance analyses, frequencies in each sample were normalized to that sample's 10,000 most abundant clones. Public T cell clones, which averaged fewer than five per sample, were removed prior to analysis. Tumor-enriched clonotypes and baseline blood-enriched clonotypes were defined as those with an abundance difference of at least 32-fold between compartments. Clonotypes expanded or contracted between blood time points were identified with a beta-binomial differential abundance model. Tumor-blood repertoire similarity was measured with the Baroni-Urbani and Buser coefficient, and groups were compared using two-tailed Wilcoxon tests in R. The table comes from immuneACCESS by way of TCRdb, which keeps in-frame sequences with V and J called. Part of the clones is missing from these tables; in studies checked, under half for an unresolved V gene and the rest for unknown reasons. V and J calls and clone size come straight from that table; D and trimming were deduced from the DNA. The sample data list around 29,000 clones, and around 85% of these were observed just once. The top ten constitute approximately 30% of the sample.

The source of this sequence is a man aged 60 to 75 with renal cell carcinoma. The receptor chain draws on TRBV6-5 and TRBJ2-7, with 8 central nucleotides matching TRBD1. The material was blood, obtained from a patient whose treatment included radiotherapy and nephrectomy. The CDR3: CASSSHGQGRIYEQYF. The DNA sequence is as follows: TGTGCCAGCAGTTCCCATGGACAGGGAAGAATCTACGAGCAGTACTTC.